This is a list of T cell receptor beta chains from one sample in a study of T cell responses to AZD1222 COVID-19 vaccine. The protocol was immunoSEQ multiplex PCR, while the TCRdb copy is restricted to in-frame clones and leaves out a portion. This table has about 97,000 clones, 86% appearing once. Material: peripheral blood, obtained on day 0 of AZD1222 vaccination. These receptors came from an adult in good health. Both conserved end residues are part of each CDR3. The D gene is left open where the match is weak. Not every row has a clone size; where given, it reads once, few, many or a size class.

D	V	J	length	size	CDR3	DNA
-	TRBV9	TRBJ1-1	12	-	CASSGTRGEAFF	TGTGCCAGCAGCGGGACCAGGGGTGAAGCTTTCTTT
TRBD1	TRBV7-8	TRBJ1-4	13	-	CASSPRDSEKLFF	TGTGCCAGCAGCCCGCGGGACAGTGAAAAACTGTTTTTT
TRBD1	TRBV27	TRBJ1-2	15	-	CASSLYDRGLSGYTF	TGTGCCAGCAGTTTATATGACAGGGGGTTGAGTGGCTACACCTTC
TRBD2	TRBV14	TRBJ2-1	17	once	CASSQHSASGGASEQFF	TGTGCCAGCAGCCAACATTCGGCTAGCGGGGGGGCCAGTGAGCAGTTCTTC
TRBD1	TRBV5-6	TRBJ1-2	17	-	CASSLEVGTGLNYGYTF	TGTGCCAGCAGCTTGGAAGTGGGGACAGGTCTTAACTATGGCTACACCTTC
-	TRBV7-9	TRBJ2-7	12	-	CASSSGSAEQYF	TGTGCCAGCAGCTCCGGGTCCGCCGAGCAGTACTTC
TRBD1	TRBV24-1	TRBJ2-3	16	-	CATSDPRQGGTDTQYF	TGTGCCACCAGTGACCCGCGACAGGGGGGCACAGATACGCAGTATTTT
-	TRBV7-2	TRBJ2-3	13	few	CASSFDLTDTQYF	TGTGCCAGCAGCTTTGACCTCACAGATACGCAGTATTTT
-	TRBV4-3	TRBJ2-5	14	-	CASSQVWPSETQYF	TGCGCCAGCAGCCAAGTCTGGCCCTCGGAGACCCAGTACTTC
-	TRBV7-3	TRBJ2-1	14	-	CASSLIAITGEQFF	TGTGCCAGCAGCTTAATAGCCATAACGGGTGAGCAGTTCTTC
-	TRBV7-3	TRBJ1-2	13	-	CASSLGAGYGYTF	TGTGCCAGCAGCTTAGGGGCTGGCTATGGCTACACCTTC
-	TRBV30	TRBJ2-6	14	-	CAWMGDSGANVLTF	TGTGCCTGGATGGGGGACTCTGGGGCCAACGTCCTGACTTTC
TRBD1	TRBV6-5	TRBJ2-3	14	-	CASSSDRVADTQYF	TGTGCCAGCAGTTCAGACAGGGTGGCAGATACGCAGTATTTT
TRBD1	TRBV7-9	TRBJ2-7	11	-	CASRNGQVQYF	TGTGCCAGCAGGAACGGACAGGTGCAGTACTTC
TRBD1	TRBV6-1	TRBJ2-3	14	few	CASSEDGTGTDRYF	TGTGCCAGCAGTGAAGACGGTACCGGGACAGACCGGTATTTT
TRBD1	TRBV2	TRBJ2-7	12	-	CASKGAIDEQYF	TGTGCCAGCAAGGGGGCTATCGACGAGCAGTACTTC
-	TRBV18	TRBJ1-5	14	-	CASSPDGNNQPQHF	TGTGCCAGCTCACCGGACGGGAACAATCAGCCCCAGCATTTT
TRBD1	TRBV6-1	TRBJ2-1	13	few	CASSEGRDREKFF	TGTGCCAGCAGTGAAGGCCGGGACAGGGAAAAGTTCTTC
-	TRBV5-1	TRBJ2-3	14	-	CASSLAGGTDTQYF	TGCGCCAGCAGCTTGGCCGGGGGCACAGATACGCAGTATTTT
TRBD1	TRBV7-9	TRBJ1-1	12	few	CASRRTGAEAFF	TGTGCCAGCAGGCGGACAGGGGCTGAAGCTTTCTTT
-	TRBV28	TRBJ1-5	14	-	CASGHPDRNQPQHF	TGTGCCAGCGGGCACCCAGACCGAAATCAGCCCCAGCATTTT
-	TRBV28	TRBJ2-3	13	-	CAGLDGLTDTQYF	TGTGCCGGCTTGGACGGCCTCACAGATACGCAGTATTTT
-	TRBV27	TRBJ1-3	17	-	CASSPRHSLGTGNTIYF	TGTGCCAGCAGCCCCCGCCATAGTTTGGGGACTGGAAACACCATATATTTT
-	TRBV3-1/TRBV3-2	TRBJ1-6	15	-	CASSQGQIFGSPLHF	TGTGCCAGCAGCCAAGGGCAGATCTTTGGGTCACCCCTCCACTTT
TRBD1	TRBV5-4	TRBJ2-7	14	-	CASSLGTGVYEQYF	TGTGCCAGCAGCTTAGGGACAGGGGTTTACGAGCAGTACTTC
-	TRBV19	TRBJ2-3	16	-	CASTQEGLGATDTQYF	TGTGCCAGTACCCAGGAAGGCCTAGGGGCCACAGATACGCAGTATTTT
-	TRBV2	TRBJ2-3	12	-	CASIEYTDTQYF	TGTGCCAGCATTGAGTACACAGATACGCAGTATTTT
TRBD1	TRBV28	TRBJ2-2	14	-	CASSWDRLTGELFF	TGTGCCAGCAGTTGGGACAGACTCACCGGGGAGCTGTTTTTT
TRBD1	TRBV5-1	TRBJ2-5	14	-	CASSQGQDQETQYF	TGCGCCAGCAGCCAAGGACAGGATCAAGAGACCCAGTACTTC
TRBD2	TRBV7-3	TRBJ2-1	19	once	CASSLPHSTSGLSYNEQFF	TGTGCCAGCAGCTTACCCCACTCGACTAGCGGGTTATCCTACAATGAGCAGTTCTTC
-	TRBV18	TRBJ2-1	15	once	CASSQGTQPYNEQFF	TGTGCCAGCTCACAAGGGACACAGCCCTACAATGAGCAGTTCTTC